The rows below give T cell receptor beta chains drawn from one sample of a study of T-cell reconstitution after alpha-beta-depleted transplantation in children. TCRdb fed the PCR reads into MiXCR, producing one record per CDR3 protein. Of roughly 240,000 distinct CDR3 sequences listed, 7.5% to 9.5% are singletons. The source was PBMCs, mostly from graft donor cells, collected 180 days after TCRalphabeta/CD19-depleted stem cell transplant. Every receptor here comes from a male patient younger than 18 who had a stem cell transplant for acute lymphoblastic leukemia, so the T cells may come from the graft donor. Both conserved end residues are part of each CDR3.

len: 17; v_gene: TRBV28; CDR3aa: CASSVPPAGGSFNEQYF
len: 17; v_gene: TRBV7-2; CDR3aa: CASSLNGGSPPYNEQFF
len: 15; v_gene: TRBV7-6; CDR3aa: CASSFGVSTNTEAFF
len: 14; v_gene: TRBV5-5; CDR3aa: CASSLGDSHYEQYF
len: 16; v_gene: TRBV4-3; CDR3aa: CASSQERGGPTDTQYF
len: 17; v_gene: TRBV5-5; CDR3aa: CASSFLPDRTTTGELFF
len: 11; v_gene: TRBV6-2/TRBV6-3; CDR3aa: CASSFEYEQYF
len: 16; v_gene: TRBV7-8; CDR3aa: CASSLVSLSLWLTQYF
len: 12; v_gene: TRBV2; CDR3aa: CASSAQARGYTF
len: 14; v_gene: TRBV20-1; CDR3aa: CSASSGGGYNEQFF
len: 15; v_gene: TRBV6-5; CDR3aa: CASSYSKGSSYEQYF
len: 13; v_gene: TRBV5-1; CDR3aa: CASSLGGIRKLFF
len: 13; v_gene: TRBV24-1; CDR3aa: CATSDSGQGEMFF
len: 15; v_gene: TRBV20-1; CDR3aa: CSARRALGGQETQYF
len: 16; v_gene: TRBV24-1; CDR3aa: CATSGPGQDMNYEQYF
len: 20; v_gene: TRBV4-2; CDR3aa: CASSQEGVVWAYTSYNEQFF
len: 14; v_gene: TRBV9; CDR3aa: CASSVGSTTYEQYF
len: 14; v_gene: TRBV7-9; CDR3aa: CASSLEGREAEAFF
len: 16; v_gene: TRBV7-8; CDR3aa: CASSLKWSGFRETQYF
len: 16; v_gene: TRBV7-9; CDR3aa: CASIPVRSSGANVLTF
len: 13; v_gene: TRBV7-2; CDR3aa: CASSEGLTGTQYF
len: 13; v_gene: TRBV7-9; CDR3aa: CASSLNRGETQYF
len: 15; v_gene: TRBV25-1; CDR3aa: CASSGSNRLALVQYF
len: 13; v_gene: TRBV6-5; CDR3aa: CASSYGTVYGYTF
len: 13; v_gene: TRBV18; CDR3aa: CASSPPVEETQYF
len: 15; v_gene: TRBV5-6; CDR3aa: CASSLRQGANYGYTF
len: 15; v_gene: TRBV18; CDR3aa: CASSSQGALNQPQHF
len: 13; v_gene: TRBV29-1; CDR3aa: CSVGPRIRGTQYF
len: 16; v_gene: TRBV3-1; CDR3aa: CASSQGSTSGQETQYF
len: 13; v_gene: TRBV5-6; CDR3aa: CASSLQGPGEQYF
len: 13; v_gene: TRBV6-5; CDR3aa: CASSYSVGNIQYF
len: 17; v_gene: TRBV20-1; CDR3aa: CSALLTGGPTTTGELFF
len: 16; v_gene: TRBV7-3; CDR3aa: CASSLTGQGGTDTQYF
len: 16; v_gene: TRBV10-3; CDR3aa: CAIKTGTGGMNTEAFF
len: 16; v_gene: TRBV10-1; CDR3aa: CASSRNFPSSYNEQFF
len: 18; v_gene: TRBV7-8; CDR3aa: CARSLDAGLAGRGYEQYF
len: 13; v_gene: TRBV27; CDR3aa: CASSLSYTGELFF